The entry that follows covers one T cell receptor (beta chain) sequence. This entry belongs to a study of T cell changes during pregnancy in multiple sclerosis. The CDR3 is made up of 12 amino acids. Trimming removed 1 base at V and 4 bases at J, with 5 bases between. Germline lookup yields CDR1 SGHVS and CDR2 FQNEAQ. Clones were sequenced by immunoSEQ multiplex PCR, and TCRdb holds only the in-frame ones, with some missing. The data hold about 44,000 clones, with just under 95% observed a single time. The TCR sequence derives from a female donor with multiple sclerosis, enrolled in a pregnancy study. The gene calls are TRBV7-8 and TRBJ2-7; D is uncertain. Sequenced material: CD4+ T cells from peripheral blood mononuclear cells, taken in the first trimester of pregnancy. The CDR3 DNA follows: TGTGCCAGCAGCTTAGTCCCGTACGAGCAGTACTTC. Protein sequence: CASSLVPYEQYF.